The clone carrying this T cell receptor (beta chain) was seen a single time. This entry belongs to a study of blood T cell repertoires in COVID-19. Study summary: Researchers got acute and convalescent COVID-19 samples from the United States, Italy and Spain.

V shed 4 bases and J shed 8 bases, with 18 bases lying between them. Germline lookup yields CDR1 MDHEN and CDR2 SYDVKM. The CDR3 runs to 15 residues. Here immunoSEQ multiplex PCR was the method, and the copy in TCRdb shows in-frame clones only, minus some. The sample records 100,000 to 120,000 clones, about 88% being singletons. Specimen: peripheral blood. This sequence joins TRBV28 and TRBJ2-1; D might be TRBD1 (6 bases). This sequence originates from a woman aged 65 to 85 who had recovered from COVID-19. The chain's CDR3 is CASSSPGHNPDEQFF. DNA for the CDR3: TGTGCCAGCAGTTCGCCGGGACATAACCCTGATGAGCAGTTCTTC. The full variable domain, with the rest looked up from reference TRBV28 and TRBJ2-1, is DVKVTQSSRYLVKRTGEKVFLECVQDMDHENMFWYRQDPGLGLRLIYFSYDVKMKEKGDIPEGYSVSREKKERFSLILESASTNQTSMYLCASSSPGHNPDEQFFGPGTRLTVL.